This T cell receptor beta chain emerged from a study of graft-versus-host responses after intestinal transplantation. The wider study: Those transplanted obtained multivisceral, liver-intestinal, or isolated intestinal grafts. Recipients uniformly received anti-thymocyte globulin induction, followed by tacrolimus and steroids for two to four years.

Regarding the study as a whole: Early post-transplant HvG declines were associated with peak circulating GvH clone levels. GvH clonotypes were identified within recipient marrow, with a subset emerging first in ileum or blood.

The CDR3 length is 15 residues. Trimming took 0 bases from V and 6 from J, leaving 15 bases between them. The V gene's germline CDR1 is SGDLS and CDR2 YYNGEE. With regard to this clone: Its antigen remains unidentified.

Method: immunoSEQ multiplex PCR; TCRdb's copy keeps in-frame clones and lacks some. The sample has tens of thousands of clones, about 90% seen once. The material sequenced was PBMCs, taken 26 days after transplant. This TCR came from a human patient who received an intestinal transplant, so some T cells may come from the graft donor. V and J are TRBV9 and TRBJ1-1; D is ambiguous. Here the CDR3 DNA reads TGTGCCAGCAGCGTAGAACGGGGTTCAGGCTCTGAAGCTTTCTTT. It is translated as CASSVERGSGSEAFF.